This T cell receptor beta chain was profiled in a study of control samples from healthy donors and cancer patients. Sequenced by immunoSEQ multiplex PCR; TCRdb stores in-frame clones only, minus some. The profile covers 120,000 or so clones, with roughly 91% appearing a single time and about 8.7% taken by the ten largest. The V gene lost 1 base and the J gene lost 1 base, with 10 bases spanning the gap. The CDR3 covers 15 residues. CDR1 is SGHNT and CDR2 is YENEEA in the germline V gene. The source of this sequence is a middle-aged man in good health. The gene calls are TRBV11-3 and TRBJ1-1, with no clear D. The sequenced sample consisted of blood. CDR3 amino acids: CASSLALATNTEAFF. The CDR3 DNA reads TGTGCCAGCAGCTTAGCTCTGGCGACGAACACTGAAGCTTTCTTT.